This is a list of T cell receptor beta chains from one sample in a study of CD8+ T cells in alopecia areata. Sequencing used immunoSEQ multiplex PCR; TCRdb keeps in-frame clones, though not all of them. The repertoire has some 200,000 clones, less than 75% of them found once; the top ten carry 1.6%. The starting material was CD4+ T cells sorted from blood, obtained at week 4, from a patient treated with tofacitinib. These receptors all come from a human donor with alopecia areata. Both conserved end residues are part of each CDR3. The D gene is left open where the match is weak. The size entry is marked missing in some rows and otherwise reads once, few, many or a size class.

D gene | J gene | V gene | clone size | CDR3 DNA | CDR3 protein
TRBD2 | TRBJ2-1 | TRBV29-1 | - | TGCAGCGTTGAAAGGCGGGGGGGCACGAATGAGCAGTTCTTC | CSVERRGGTNEQFF
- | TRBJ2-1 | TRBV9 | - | TGTGCCAGCAGCGTAGGATTTGACAATGAGCAGTTCTTC | CASSVGFDNEQFF
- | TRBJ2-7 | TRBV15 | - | TGTGCCACCAGCCCCGGGGACTCCTACGAGCAGTACTTC | CATSPGDSYEQYF
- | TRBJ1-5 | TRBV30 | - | TGTGCCTGGAGTGAGGGGCAGGTGGGTCAGCCCCAGCATTTT | CAWSEGQVGQPQHF
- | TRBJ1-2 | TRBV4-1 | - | TGCGCCAGCAGCCCACAGGGTTTGAGGGGCTACACCTTC | CASSPQGLRGYTF
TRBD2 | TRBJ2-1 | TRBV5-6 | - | TGTGCCAGCAGCTTGGTCACGGGGGGGTCGACGAATGAGCAGTTCTTC | CASSLVTGGSTNEQFF
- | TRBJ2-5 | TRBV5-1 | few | TGCGCCAGCAGCTTGGCGGGCCGGACATTCCAAGAGACCCAGTACTTC | CASSLAGRTFQETQYF
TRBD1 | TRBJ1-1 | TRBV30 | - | TGTGCCTGTGGCGAGAGGGGGCGCGTGACTGAAGCTTTCTTT | CACGERGRVTEAFF
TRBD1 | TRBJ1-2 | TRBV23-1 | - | TGCGCCAGCAGGGGACAGCTCTATGGCTACACCTTC | CASRGQLYGYTF
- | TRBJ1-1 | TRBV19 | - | TGTGCCAGTAGCGCTTACACTGAAGCTTTCTTT | CASSAYTEAFF
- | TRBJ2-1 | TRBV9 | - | TGTGCCAGCAGCGTAGAGTTCGGAGGTGAGCAGTTCTTC | CASSVEFGGEQFF
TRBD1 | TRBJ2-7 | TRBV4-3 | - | TGCGCCAGCAGCTACAGGGGCTACGAGCAGTACTTC | CASSYRGYEQYF
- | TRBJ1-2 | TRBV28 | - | TGTGCCAGCAGCCCCCCAGGACAGCTCTATGGCTACACCTTC | CASSPPGQLYGYTF
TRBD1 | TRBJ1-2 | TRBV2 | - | TGTGCCAGCAGTTTGGACAGGGACTATGGCTACACCTTC | CASSLDRDYGYTF
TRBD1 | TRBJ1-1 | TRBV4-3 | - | TGCGCCAGCAGCCAGGAGGACAGGGCAGGGGCTTTCTTT | CASSQEDRAGAFF
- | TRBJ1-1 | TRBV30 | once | TGTGCCGTTATAGGGCTGAACACTGAAGCTTTCTTT | CAVIGLNTEAFF
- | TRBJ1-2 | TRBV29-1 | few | TGCAGCGTTGAAAGGCCCGGACTGAACTATGGCTACACCTTC | CSVERPGLNYGYTF
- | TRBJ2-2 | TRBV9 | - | TGTGCCAGCAGCGTAGGTGGAGCCGGGGAGCTGTTTTTT | CASSVGGAGELFF
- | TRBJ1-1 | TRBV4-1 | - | TGCGCCAGCCGTTCGACAGCTATGAACACTGAAGCTTTCTTT | CASRSTAMNTEAFF